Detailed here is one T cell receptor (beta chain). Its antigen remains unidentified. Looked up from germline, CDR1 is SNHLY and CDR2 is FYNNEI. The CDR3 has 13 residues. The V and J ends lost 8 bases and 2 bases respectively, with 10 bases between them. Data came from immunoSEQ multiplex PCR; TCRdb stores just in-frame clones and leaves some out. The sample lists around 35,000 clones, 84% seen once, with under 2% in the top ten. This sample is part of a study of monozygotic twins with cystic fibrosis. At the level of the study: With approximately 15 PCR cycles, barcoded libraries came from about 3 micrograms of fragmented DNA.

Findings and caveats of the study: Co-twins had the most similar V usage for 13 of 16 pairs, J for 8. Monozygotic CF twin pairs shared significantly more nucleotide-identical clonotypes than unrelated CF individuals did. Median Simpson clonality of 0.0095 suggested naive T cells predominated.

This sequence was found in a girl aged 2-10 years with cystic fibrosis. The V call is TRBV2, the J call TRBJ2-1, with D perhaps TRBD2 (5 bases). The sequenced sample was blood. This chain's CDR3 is CASRLTTYNEQFF. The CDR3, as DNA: TGTGCCAGCCGGCTGACTACCTACAATGAGCAGTTCTTC.